The 32 T cell receptor beta chains reported below all come from one sample, sequenced in a study of T cells in Graves' hyperthyroidism and ophthalmopathy. Amplification targeted TCR beta CDR3 regions from RNA transcripts. The HTBI set primed first-round TCR CDR3 RT-PCR. MiXCR, run by TCRdb on the multiplex PCR reads, gives a single entry per CDR3 protein. The sample has about 580,000 distinct CDR3 sequences; 14% are singletons. The sequencing input was blood. All receptors derive from a woman in her 30s with Graves' hyperthyroidism that later progressed to Graves' ophthalmopathy.

This clonotype was detected ten times or more. The CDR3 DNA sequence: TGCGCCAGCTCGTTGGACAAGGCGTCCTACGAGCAGTACTTC. Residues: CASSLDKASYEQYF. V is TRBV5-1 and J is TRBJ2-7; D is perhaps TRBD1 (5 bases). The CDR3 runs to 14 residues. The V and J ends lost 7 bases and 1 base respectively, with 15 bases between them. Germline V gives CDR1 SGHRS, CDR2 YFSETQ.

The table lists this clonotype with many counts. The chain combines TRBV28 with TRBJ2-7, with 8 nucleotides matching TRBD2. From germline, CDR1 is MDHEN and CDR2 SYDVKM. V lost 3 bases to trimming and J lost 2 bases; unmatched junction nucleotides: 3. The CDR3 is 14 amino acids. CDR3 sequence reads: CASSFAGGAYEQYF. For the CDR3, the DNA is TGTGCCAGCAGTTTCGCGGGAGGCGCCTACGAGCAGTACTTC.

This clonotype was found many times. J is TRBJ1-2 and V is TRBV6-1, with TRBD1 matching 8 bases. Germline assignment: CDR1 MNHNS and CDR2 SASEGT. V dropped 2 bases and J dropped 4; count of bases not matched to a gene: 9. CDR3 length equals 16 residues. As DNA, the CDR3 is TGTGCCAGCAGTGAATGGACAGGGATACAGGGCTATGGCTACACCTTC. Protein sequence: CASSEWTGIQGYGYTF.

This clonotype was observed many times. This sequence joins TRBV5-1 and TRBJ1-1; no definite D call. V was clipped by 2 bases and J by 3 bases, with 8 bases between them. Germline V gives CDR1 SGHRS, CDR2 YFSETQ. This CDR3 comprises 13 residues. In DNA, the CDR3 is TGCGCCAGCAGCTTAGAGGAGTACACTGAAGCTTTCTTT. This encodes CASSLEEYTEAFF.

The genes are TRBV5-1 and TRBJ2-1; D call uncertain. CDR3 size: 15 residues. V was clipped by 0 bases and J by 3 bases, with 10 bases between them. Germline values: CDR1 SGHRS, CDR2 YFSETQ. The chain's CDR3 is CASSLGPQDYNEQFF. Here the CDR3 DNA reads TGCGCCAGCAGCTTGGGTCCCCAGGACTACAATGAGCAGTTCTTC. Variable domain in full (rest from reference TRBV5-1 and TRBJ2-1): KAGVTQTPRYLIKTRGQQVTLSCSPISGHRSVSWYQQTPGQGLQFLFEYFSETQRNKGNFPGRFSGRQFSNSRSEMNVSTLELGDSALYLCASSLGPQDYNEQFFGPGTRLTVL.

This clonotype has ten or more counts. The chain links TRBV10-3 to TRBJ1-1; D is ambiguous. This CDR3 region has 12 residues. The V gene lost 6 bases and the J gene lost 4 bases, with 9 bases spanning the gap. Per germline, CDR1 ENHRY and CDR2 SYGVKD. CDR3 sequence (DNA): TGTGCCATCAGGGGTGATGGCACTGAAGCTTTCTTT. It is translated as CAIRGDGTEAFF.

This clonotype was seen many times. This chain uses TRBV7-2 with TRBJ2-7, with D tentatively TRBD2 (6 bases). Trimming removed 4 bases from V and 5 bases from J, with 18 bases in between. Germline V CDR1 and CDR2: SGHTA, FQGNSA. The CDR3 runs 15 residues. The CDR3 protein is CASSSQGGMVNEQYF. In nucleotides, the CDR3 is TGTGCCAGCAGCTCCCAGGGAGGTATGGTTAACGAGCAGTACTTC. The variable domain in full, with the rest retrieved from reference TRBV7-2 and TRBJ2-7, is GAGVSQSPSNKVTEKGKDVELRCDPISGHTALYWYRQSLGQGLEFLIYFQGNSAPDKSGLPSDRFSAERTGGSVSTLTIQRTQQEDSAVYLCASSSQGGMVNEQYFGPGTRLTVT.

Notes on this clonotype: A read error is possible here, since a much larger clone lies one base away. The CDR3 is CASSLETQGRSEQFF. CDR3 coding DNA: TGCGCCAGCAGCTTGGAAACTCAGGGGAGGAGTGAGCAGTTCTTC. The J gene is TRBJ2-1, the V gene TRBV5-1; either TRBD1 or TRBD2 may supply D (6 bases each). V was cut by 0 bases and J by 9 bases, with 16 bases left in between. Germline values: CDR1 SGHRS, CDR2 YFSETQ. The CDR3 spans 15 residues.

This clonotype was seen at least ten times. The chain combines TRBV2 with TRBJ1-1; weak D call: TRBD1 (6 bases). Looked up from germline, CDR1 is SNHLY and CDR2 is FYNNEI. The ends were cut back, 0 bases at V and 11 bases at J, with 10 bases in the middle. This CDR3 comprises 12 residues. The CDR3 loop reads CASSEAGAGAFF. The CDR3 DNA follows: TGTGCCAGCAGTGAAGCGGGGGCCGGGGCTTTCTTT.

Ten or more counts support this clonotype. This chain uses TRBV15 with TRBJ1-2; TRBD1 might be the D (6 bases). Germline CDR1 is LNHNV and CDR2 is YYDKDF (reference sequence). The V and J ends lost 7 bases and 0 bases respectively, with 12 bases between them. CDR3 length: 14 amino acids. DNA for the CDR3: TGTGCCACCAAGGGGGACCCAGCTAACTATGGCTACACCTTC. This sequence encodes CATKGDPANYGYTF.

This clonotype was observed many times. The chain is built from TRBV6-1 and TRBJ1-4, with 9 positions matching TRBD1. The CDR3 length is 15 residues. In germline, CDR1 is MNHNS, CDR2 SASEGT. After removal of 6 bases from V and 5 bases from J, the junction contained 7 bases not matched to a gene. CDR3 DNA: TGTGCCAGCAGGAATCTCGGACAGGGGAATGAAAAACTGTTTTTT. Its translation: CASRNLGQGNEKLFF.

This clonotype has only a few counts. One base away lies a much larger clone, so this may be a sequencing read error. The rearrangement uses TRBV12-5 and TRBJ2-3, with 7 bases fitting TRBD1. This CDR3 has 13 residues. Germline V gene lookup returns CDR1 LGHNT and CDR2 FRNRAP. The CDR3 coding sequence is TGTGCTAGTGTGGACAGGAACACAGGTACGCAGTATTTT. Protein sequence: CASVDRNTGTQYF.

On this clonotype itself: A much bigger clone sits one base away, suggesting this may be a read error. The chain combines TRBV20-1 with TRBJ2-1, with D tentatively TRBD2 (6 bases). There are 16 residues in the CDR3. Germline assignment: CDR1 DFQATT and CDR2 SNEGSKA (reference sequence). CDR3 in amino acids: CSARDVGTYSYNDQFF. In DNA form, the CDR3 reads TGCAGTGCTAGAGATGTAGGGACTTACTCCTACAATGACCAGTTCTTC.

The chain joins TRBV5-1 to TRBJ2-5; 7 nucleotides match TRBD2. The length of the CDR3 is 14 residues. Trimming cost V 4 bases and J 7 bases; bases outside gene matches: 10. Germline V gene lookup returns CDR1 SGHRS and CDR2 YFSETQ. The CDR3 DNA reads as TGCGCCAGCAGCGACCCTAGCGGAGGTGGGACCCAGTACTTC. Amino acid sequence: CASSDPSGGGTQYF.

Remarks on this clonotype: It may be a read error: a sequence one base away is much more abundant. The gene calls are TRBV4-3 and TRBJ1-4; D not resolved. CDR1 and CDR2 (germline): LGHNA, YSLEER. This CDR3 spans 14 amino acids. This chain's CDR3 is CASSQDTGNEKLLF. The DNA of the CDR3 is TGCGCCAGCAGCCAAGATACGGGTAATGAAAAACTGCTTTTT.

The sample holds many counts of this clonotype. The DNA for the CDR3 is TGCAGCGTTGTCACATGGGCGGGAGATAGGGCCGGGGAGCTGTTTTTT. Translation: CSVVTWAGDRAGELFF. This chain uses TRBV29-1 with TRBJ2-2, with 7 bases matching TRBD2. CDR3 length: 16 residues. The germline V gene encodes CDR1 SQVTM and CDR2 ANQGSEA. With V trimmed by 4 bases and J by 6 bases, 14 bases remained unmatched.

This clonotype has ten or more counts. The chain uses TRBV27 and TRBJ2-7; 7 bases map to TRBD2. V trimming: 4 bases; J trimming: 2 bases; junction bases outside the gene matches: 5. The CDR3 contains 14 residues. The germline V gene encodes CDR1 MNHEY and CDR2 SMNVEV (reference sequence). CDR3 loop: CASSWGLSAYEQYF. As DNA, the CDR3 is TGTGCCAGCAGTTGGGGACTATCCGCCTACGAGCAGTACTTC.

This chain joins TRBV12-5 and TRBJ1-6; 9 bases fit TRBD1. The CDR3 is 17 amino acids. Per the germline V gene, CDR1 is LGHNT and CDR2 is FRNRAP. Germline trimming cut 2 bases from V and 4 bases from J; bases unmatched to any gene: 6. The CDR3 protein is CASGLKTGTGYNSPLHF. CDR3 nucleotides: TGTGCTAGTGGTTTGAAAACCGGGACAGGGTATAATTCACCCCTCCACTTT.

In this sample, this clonotype turned up a few times. This sequence joins TRBV6-1 and TRBJ2-7, with 9 bases that match TRBD2. The CDR3 is made up of 16 amino acids. The V gene end was trimmed by 0 bases and the J gene end by 5 bases; junction bases not matched to a gene: 8. Germline V gene data show CDR1 as MNHNS and CDR2 as SASEGT. The CDR3 reads CASSEALAGLGNEQYF. The CDR3 bases are TGTGCCAGCAGTGAAGCGCTAGCGGGATTAGGAAACGAGCAGTACTTC.

This clonotype was picked up many times. This chain uses TRBV19 with TRBJ1-1; D is undetermined. The CDR3 extends over 13 amino acids. V was trimmed by 5 bases and J by 4 bases, leaving 11 bases between them. The germline CDR1 and CDR2 sequences are LNHDA and SQIVND (reference sequence). CDR3 nucleotide sequence: TGTGCCAGTAGTGGATCCCTCAGCACTGAAGCTTTCTTT. The encoded protein is CASSGSLSTEAFF.

The rearrangement joins TRBV4-2 to TRBJ1-3; D gene uncertain. This CDR3 region has 17 residues. V was shortened by 6 bases and J by 0 bases, with 18 bases between the two germline ends. From germline, CDR1 is LGHNA and CDR2 YNFKEQ. The CDR3 region has the DNA TGTGCCAGCAGTCTAAAAGCAACTGCCAACTCTGGAAACACCATATATTTT. Its protein is CASSLKATANSGNTIYF.

This clonotype occurred many times. V and J are TRBV24-1 and TRBJ2-7; 7 nucleotides line up with TRBD1. Germline V lookup: CDR1 KGHDR, CDR2 SFDVKD. The CDR3 runs to 16 residues. V lost 4 bases to trimming and J lost 1 base; unmatched junction nucleotides: 9. The chain's CDR3 is CATSDPRGGGSYEQYF. The CDR3 bases are TGTGCCACCAGTGACCCCAGAGGGGGCGGTTCCTACGAGCAGTACTTC.

This clonotype was seen many times. The chain links TRBV5-8 to TRBJ1-1; D is uncertain. Germline lookup yields CDR1 SGHTS and CDR2 YDEGEE. The CDR3 extends over 13 amino acids. V shed 0 bases and J shed 4 bases, with 7 bases lying between them. The CDR3 coding sequence is TGTGCCAGCAGCTTGGGGGAGATCACTGAAGCTTTCTTT. It specifies CASSLGEITEAFF.

This clonotype was seen at least ten times. The chain uses TRBV2 and TRBJ1-1, with 7 bases aligning to TRBD1. Looked up from germline, CDR1 is SNHLY and CDR2 is FYNNEI. The CDR3 is made up of 13 amino acids. The V gene end was trimmed by 4 bases and the J gene end by 7 bases; junction bases not matched to a gene: 6. CDR3 nucleotides: TGTGCCAGCAGTGTAAACGGGGACAGTGAAGCTTTCTTT. It yields the protein CASSVNGDSEAFF.

V gene TRBV29-1 combines with J gene TRBJ1-1; 8 nucleotides agree with TRBD1. This CDR3 comprises 16 residues. Germline CDR1 reads SQVTM; CDR2 reads ANQGSEA. Trimming cost V 7 bases and J 0 bases; bases outside gene matches: 13. The CDR3, as DNA: TGCAGCGGGTCGGGGGGCAGGGGGCCACTGAACACTGAAGCTTTCTTT. It is translated as CSGSGGRGPLNTEAFF.

This clonotype has a count of ten or more. This chain joins TRBV20-1 and TRBJ2-7, with D possibly TRBD2 on 6 matching bases. This CDR3 spans 13 amino acids. Germline V gene sequence: CDR1 DFQATT, CDR2 SNEGSKA (reference sequence). The V gene lost 7 bases and the J gene lost 2 bases, with 15 bases spanning the gap. In DNA, the CDR3 is TGCAGTGTAACTAAAGGCGGGACCTACGAGCAGTACTTC. As protein: CSVTKGGTYEQYF.

This clonotype has a count of ten or more. The chain employs TRBV9 and TRBJ1-2; D gene ambiguous. This CDR3 comprises 12 residues. V lost 0 bases, J lost 4 bases, and 4 bases lay in between. CDR1 is SGDLS and CDR2 is YYNGEE in the germline V gene. CDR3: CASSVDSYGYTF. The CDR3 nucleotides read TGTGCCAGCAGCGTAGACAGCTATGGCTACACCTTC.

This clonotype occurred once. This chain uses TRBV6-1 with TRBJ1-1; no clear D gene. Germline V gene sequence: CDR1 MNHNS, CDR2 SASEGT. The V end lost 10 bases, the J end lost 4 bases, and 7 bases lay between the germline ends. The CDR3 totals 10 residues. The CDR3 loop reads CATLTTEAFF. The DNA for the CDR3 is TGTGCCACCCTGACCACTGAAGCTTTCTTT.

There are many counts of this clonotype. V and J are TRBV20-1 and TRBJ1-2; 11 nucleotides align to TRBD1. Looked up from germline, CDR1 is DFQATT and CDR2 is SNEGSKA (reference sequence). This CDR3 spans 14 amino acids. The chain's CDR3 is CSAPPRGTGGGYTF. The CDR3 DNA reads TGCAGCGCCCCGCCCCGAGGGACAGGGGGTGGCTACACCTTC.

This clonotype was seen ten or more times. CDR3 in amino acids: CASSRVEVSYNEQFF. CDR3 DNA: TGTGCCAGCAGCAGGGTGGAGGTATCCTACAATGAGCAGTTCTTC. V is TRBV3-1 and J is TRBJ2-1, with D tentatively TRBD2 (5 bases). V lost 5 bases, J lost 1 base, and 12 bases lay in between. The CDR3 consists of 15 residues. The germline V gene has CDR1 LGHDT and CDR2 YNNKEL (reference sequence).

This clonotype was detected a few times. The CDR3 nucleotides are TGCAGTGCTAGGGCGGGGGATTCCCCCGCATCTCCTTATGGCTACACCTTC. Its translation: CSARAGDSPASPYGYTF. V is TRBV20-1 and J is TRBJ1-2; D perhaps matches TRBD1 (5 bases). CDR1 and CDR2 from the germline V gene are DFQATT and SNEGSKA (reference sequence). This CDR3 region has 17 residues. V was trimmed by 3 bases and J by 5 bases, leaving 25 bases between them.

V is TRBV24-1 and J is TRBJ1-1; 7 positions agree with TRBD1. From germline, CDR1 is KGHDR and CDR2 SFDVKD. The CDR3 extends over 15 amino acids. Trimming removed 4 bases from V and 4 bases from J; junction bases left unmatched: 8. CDR3 nucleotide sequence: TGTGCCACCAGTGACAGACAGGGCCCGGGCACTGAAGCTTTCTTT. This translates into CATSDRQGPGTEAFF.